This passage covers 18 T cell receptor beta chains from one sample sequenced in a study of tumor and adjacent non-tumor tissue in lung cancer. TCRbeta libraries were built with three rounds of nested PCR, modified from ARM-PCR. TCRdb reanalysed the multiplex PCR reads using MiXCR and keeps one entry per CDR3 protein. The sample consists of about 80,000 distinct CDR3 sequences, just under 75% of them appearing once. RNA was extracted from bulk tissue without any cell sorting. The sequenced sample was lung tumor tissue. These TCRs come from a woman aged 40 to 50 with non-small cell lung cancer.

This clonotype was found a few times. This chain joins TRBV11-2 and TRBJ2-7; a weak D match, TRBD2 (6 bases). Trimming removed 3 bases at V and 7 bases at J, with 16 bases between. Germline values: CDR1 SGHAT, CDR2 FQNNGV. CDR3 length: 14 amino acids. The CDR3: CASSFAGLVAEQYF. The CDR3 DNA is TGTGCCAGCAGCTTCGCGGGACTTGTGGCGGAGCAGTACTTC.

This sequence joins TRBV14 and TRBJ1-1; D unresolved. Germline V gene lookup returns CDR1 SGHDN and CDR2 FVKESK. This CDR3 spans 14 amino acids. Trimming removed 2 bases at V and 4 bases at J, with 11 bases between. In DNA form, the CDR3 reads TGTGCCAGCAGCCAACCCTTATGGGGCACTGAAGCTTTCTTT. Its protein is CASSQPLWGTEAFF.

The chain links TRBV5-5 to TRBJ2-7, with D unresolved. The germline V gene has CDR1 SGHKS and CDR2 YYEKEE (reference sequence). Trimming shortened V by 4 bases and J by 0 bases, and 20 bases separated the two germline ends. CDR3 length equals 17 residues. Here the CDR3 reads CASSPATVILSSYEQYF. CDR3 coding DNA: TGTGCCAGCAGCCCCGCAACCGTAATATTGAGCTCCTACGAGCAGTACTTC. The full variable domain, completed using reference TRBV5-5 and TRBJ2-7, is DAGVTQSPTHLIKTRGQQVTLRCSPISGHKSVSWYQQVLGQGPQFIFQYYEKEERGRGNFPDRFSARQFPNYSSELNVNALLLGDSALYLCASSPATVILSSYEQYFGPGTRLTVT.

A note on this clonotype: Germline is not matched at one junction end, which may reflect a read error. This chain uses TRBV29-1 with TRBJ1-2; D ambiguous. There are 14 residues in the CDR3. In germline, CDR1 is SQVTM, CDR2 ANQGSEA. The CDR3 region has the DNA TGCAGCATTGAAGATCTTGGACGGGGATATGGCTACACCTTC. As protein: CSIEDLGRGYGYTF. The variable domain in full, with the rest retrieved from reference TRBV29-1 and TRBJ1-2, is SAVISQKPSRDICQRGTSLTIQCQVDSQVTMMFWYRQQPGQSLTLIATANQGSEATYESGFVIDKFPISRPNLTFSTLTVSNMSPEDSSIYLCSIEDLGRGYGYTFGSGTRLTVV.

In the case of this clonotype: A much larger clone sits a single nucleotide away, making a read error possible. The CDR3 region is CANSDSGEGTDTQYF. CDR3 DNA sequence: TGTGCCAACAGTGACTCTGGCGAGGGCACAGATACGCAGTATTTT. This rearrangement joins TRBV6-4 to TRBJ2-3; D not resolved. Germline V gives CDR1 MRHNA, CDR2 SNTAGT. CDR3 length: 15 residues.

With respect to this clonotype: The junction shows a germline mismatch at one end, possibly a read error. The chain is built from TRBV4-1 and TRBJ2-7; 9 bases are shared with TRBD2. CDR3 length: 15 residues. Germline V gene data show CDR1 as MGHRA and CDR2 as YSYEKL. The CDR3 DNA follows: TGCACCAGCAGCCAAACTAGCGGGTGGGCACAAGAGAAGTACTTC. Translation gives CTSSQTSGWAQEKYF.

The chain has TRBV2 and TRBJ2-3; D call uncertain. V shed 3 bases and J shed 3 bases, with 13 bases lying between them. This CDR3 region has 15 residues. Germline assignment: CDR1 SNHLY and CDR2 FYNNEI. The CDR3 sequence is CASSEPQAPTDTQYF. In nucleotides, the CDR3 is TGTGCCAGCAGTGAGCCGCAGGCACCAACAGATACGCAGTATTTT.

In the case of this clonotype: Since the CDR3 does not end with the conserved phenylalanine or tryptophan, this likely comes from a read error. The gene calls are TRBV6-6 and TRBJ1-2; D is perhaps TRBD1 (5 bases). CDR3 size: 16 residues. V was pared by 7 bases and J by 2 bases, with 20 bases between. Germline CDR1 and CDR2: MNHNY and SVGAGI (reference sequence). The CDR3 DNA reads as TGTGCCAGCAACACGGGACGGAAGAGGATGAACTATGGCTACACCCTC. Translation: CASNTGRKRMNYGYTL.

This chain links TRBV5-1 with TRBJ2-5; the D gene could be TRBD1 or TRBD2 (5 bases each). Germline-derived CDR1 and CDR2 are SGHRS and YFSETQ. The CDR3 extends over 14 amino acids. The V gene lost 4 bases and the J gene lost 5 bases, with 15 bases spanning the gap. The chain's CDR3 is CASSLKEGPETQYF. The CDR3 coding sequence is TGCGCCAGCAGCCTCAAAGAGGGGCCGGAGACCCAGTACTTC.

This clonotype was counted a few times. This sequence joins TRBV2 and TRBJ2-7, with D possibly matching TRBD2 (7 bases). Per germline, CDR1 SNHLY and CDR2 FYNNEI. V was trimmed by 5 bases and J by 6 bases, leaving 14 bases between them. There are 13 residues in the CDR3. The chain's CDR3 is CASSPEGGREQYF. The CDR3 region has the DNA TGTGCCAGCAGTCCGGAGGGGGGGCGCGAGCAGTACTTC.

This clonotype was seen a few times. In this CDR3 the conserved last residue, phenylalanine or tryptophan, is missing, so a read error is likely. This chain joins TRBV27 and TRBJ2-3; no reliable D call. CDR1 is MNHEY and CDR2 is SMNVEV in the germline V gene (reference sequence). The CDR3 loop spans 12 amino acids. Trimming removed 0 bases at V and 11 bases at J, with 9 bases between. CDR3: CASSLSSQVQYS. The CDR3 DNA reads as TGTGCCAGCAGTTTATCGAGCCAGGTGCAGTATTCT.

The CDR3 here is CASSLLGTNKQFF. CDR3 DNA sequence: TGTGCCAGCAGTTTACTGGGTACCAACAAGCAGTTCTTC. The chain uses TRBV12-3 or TRBV12-4 and TRBJ2-1; no reliable D call. Trimming stripped 2 bases from V and 11 bases from J, with 13 bases between. This CDR3 is 13 amino acids long.

As regards this clonotype: Compared with germline, one end of the junction differs, possibly owing to a read error. The chain recombines TRBV29-1 with TRBJ2-7, with a weak D call TRBD2 (6 bases). This CDR3 comprises 13 residues. From germline, CDR1 is SQVTM and CDR2 ANQGSEA. In nucleotides, the CDR3 is TGCAGCGATCTTACCGGGGGTGCCTACGAACAGTACTTC. Protein product: CSDLTGGAYEQYF.

Of note for this clonotype: Lacking the conserved final phenylalanine or tryptophan, this CDR3 likely reflects a read error. The V gene is TRBV11-2, the J gene TRBJ2-1, with TRBD2 identical over 10 bases. The CDR3 contains 16 residues. CDR1 and CDR2 from the germline V gene are SGHAT and FQNNGV. CDR3: CTSSLGPLAGRNEQFL. CDR3 DNA: TGTACCAGTAGCTTAGGGCCACTAGCGGGGCGCAATGAGCAGTTCTTA.

This clonotype came up many times. V and J are TRBV6-5 and TRBJ1-3; no clear D gene. This CDR3 comprises 15 residues. Germline CDR1 and CDR2: MNHEY and SVGAGI. V was cut by 2 bases and J by 0 bases, with 8 bases left in between. In DNA form, the CDR3 reads TGTGCCAGCAGTTACAAACCTCGCTCTGGAAACACCATATATTTT. Translation gives CASSYKPRSGNTIYF.

This clonotype has ten or more counts. The V and J genes are TRBV7-9 and TRBJ2-1; no clear D. Germline CDR1 reads SEHNR; CDR2 reads FQNEAQ (reference sequence). The CDR3 consists of 14 residues. Trimming took off 1 base at V and 8 bases at J, with 12 bases between the two ends. The CDR3 protein is CASSLGLVGHEQFF. CDR3 nucleotides: TGTGCCAGCAGCTTAGGCCTAGTGGGCCATGAGCAGTTCTTC.

Notes on this clonotype: A read error may account for a junction end that differs from germline. This chain joins TRBV14 and TRBJ2-3; D perhaps matches TRBD2 (6 bases). The CDR3 contains 17 residues. Germline assignment: CDR1 SGHDN and CDR2 FVKESK. The CDR3 DNA follows: TGTGCCAGCATCCAAGACGCGGGAATTGATTGCACACATACGCGGTATTTT. Protein sequence: CASIQDAGIDCTHTRYF.

This clonotype was counted only a few times. This chain links TRBV7-2 with TRBJ1-4; TRBD1 matches at 8 bases. Germline values: CDR1 SGHTA, CDR2 FQGNSA. Trimming at V came to 2 bases and at J to 5 bases, leaving 4 bases not matched to a gene. This CDR3 has 15 residues. The CDR3 DNA reads as TGTGCCAGCAGCTTACAGGGGGCTCTGAATGAAAAACTGTTTTTT. Translation: CASSLQGALNEKLFF.